What follows describes a single TCR beta chain. Its antigen is currently unknown. The record originates from a study of cytomegalovirus exposure and HLA in healthy donors. Primers: 60 Vbeta forward and 13 Jbeta reverse. Only in-frame clones appear in the TCRdb table, and some are missing; sequencing was by immunoSEQ multiplex PCR. Here the sample spans approximately 160,000 clones, 80% being singletons. Points from the study as a whole: Donors were assumed by presence/absence analyses to have roughly uniform sequencing depth. A later analysis appeared to link common viral pathogens to several of the most significant clusters.

The V segment lost 3 bases and the J segment 0 bases; nucleotides outside the gene matches: 3. The CDR3 extends over 16 amino acids. CDR1 MGHRA and CDR2 YSYEKL come from the germline V gene. The source is a man younger than 35 in good health and CMV-seropositive. This sequence joins TRBV4-1 and TRBJ2-2, with 8 bases fitting TRBD1. Material for sequencing was PBMCs. As DNA, the CDR3 is TGCGCCAGCAGCCATGCAGGGGGCGCGAACACCGGGGAGCTGTTTTTT. Its translation: CASSHAGGANTGELFF.